The 11 T cell receptor beta chains reported below all come from one sample, sequenced in a study of shared clonotypes between healthy human individuals. Sequenced by immunoSEQ multiplex PCR; TCRdb stores in-frame clones only, minus some. The sample has about 490,000 clones, 60% to 85% seen once. The specimen sequenced was PBMCs. These receptors came from a woman in her thirties or forties in good health. Some clones in this sample may be carry-over from other donors' samples.

The V and J genes are TRBV6-6 and TRBJ2-2; D is possibly TRBD2 (6 bases). The length of the CDR3 is 15 residues. The germline gives CDR1 MNHNY, CDR2 SVGAGI (reference sequence). The V and J ends lost 0 bases and 5 bases respectively, with 10 bases between them. The CDR3 here is CASSYSGGSTGELFF. The CDR3, as DNA: TGTGCCAGCAGTTACTCGGGGGGAAGTACCGGGGAGCTGTTTTTT.

The chain links TRBV6-6 to TRBJ1-3; D not resolved. V dropped 0 bases and J dropped 4 bases, with 4 bases sitting between them. This CDR3 contains 13 residues. The germline V gene has CDR1 MNHNY and CDR2 SVGAGI (reference sequence). CDR3 in DNA: TGTGCCAGCAGTTACTCGAACGGAAACACCATATATTTT. Protein sequence: CASSYSNGNTIYF.

Only one count was recorded for this clone. The rearrangement uses TRBV2 and TRBJ2-2, with D perhaps given as TRBD1 or TRBD2 (6 bases each). The CDR3 runs to 15 residues. The V gene's germline CDR1 is SNHLY and CDR2 FYNNEI. Trimming removed 4 bases from V and 5 bases from J, with 14 bases in between. CDR3 sequence (DNA): TGTGCCAGCAGTGGAGGCGGAGGGGGGACCGGGGAGCTGTTTTTT. Translation: CASSGGGGGTGELFF.

The chain is built from TRBV5-4 and TRBJ2-1; TRBD1 agrees at 7 bases. Losses at the gene ends were 0 bases for V and 4 bases for J; bases not matched to a gene: 4. Germline loops: CDR1 SGHNT, CDR2 YYREEE (reference sequence). The CDR3 has 15 residues. The CDR3 DNA reads TGTGCCAGCAGCTTGGGGACAGGAAAATACAATGAGCAGTTCTTC. Translated, it gives CASSLGTGKYNEQFF.

The rearrangement joins TRBV7-6 to TRBJ1-3; no clear D gene. This CDR3 has 15 residues. V was clipped by 5 bases and J by 1 base, with 12 bases between them. The germline V gene has CDR1 SGHVS and CDR2 FNYEAQ. This chain's CDR3 is CASSPYGVSGNTIYF. In DNA form, the CDR3 reads TGTGCCAGCAGCCCCTATGGGGTTTCTGGAAACACCATATATTTT. Drawing the rest from reference TRBV7-6 and TRBJ1-3, the complete variable domain is GAGVSQSPRYKVTKRGQDVALRCDPISGHVSLYWYRQALGQGPEFLTYFNYEAQQDKSGLPNDRFSAERPEGSISTLTIQRTEQRDSAMYRCASSPYGVSGNTIYFGEGSWLTVV.

This clone was seen many times. The chain recombines TRBV30 with TRBJ2-7; 9 nucleotides line up with TRBD2. CDR3 length: 14 amino acids. With V trimmed by 1 base and J by 2 bases, 3 bases remained unmatched. Per germline, CDR1 GTSNPN and CDR2 SVGIG (reference sequence). DNA for the CDR3: TGTGCCTGGAGTGGACTAGCGGCTACCTACGAGCAGTACTTC. It is translated as CAWSGLAATYEQYF.

The chain links TRBV7-2 to TRBJ2-3; perhaps TRBD2 as D (5 bases). Trimming cost V 5 bases and J 6 bases, with 21 bases left between them. The germline gives CDR1 SGHTA, CDR2 FQGNSA. The CDR3 has 16 residues. For the CDR3, the DNA is TGTGCCAGCAGCCCGGGCGGGTCTCCTCTCCTGGATACGCAGTATTTT. It encodes CASSPGGSPLLDTQYF.

The J gene is TRBJ2-3, the V gene TRBV11-2; D tentatively reads TRBD1 or TRBD2 (6 bases each). The CDR3 consists of 16 residues. V gave up 5 bases and J gave up 0 bases, with 15 bases separating them. Germline V lookup: CDR1 SGHAT, CDR2 FQNNGV. In DNA form, the CDR3 reads TGTGCCAGCAGCCGGGGGCGGGGCAGGAGCACAGATACGCAGTATTTT. Protein: CASSRGRGRSTDTQYF.

J is TRBJ2-1 and V is TRBV5-1; TRBD2 aligns across 9 bases. CDR1 is SGHRS, CDR2 YFSETQ, per germline. With V trimmed by 4 bases and J by 4 bases, 6 bases remained unmatched. The CDR3 covers 15 residues. In DNA, the CDR3 is TGCGCCAGCAGCGCCCTAGCGGGAACTTACAATGAGCAGTTCTTC. Protein product: CASSALAGTYNEQFF.

V and J are TRBV18 and TRBJ2-1; the D gene is possibly TRBD2 (5 bases). This CDR3 has 16 residues. Germline V gene sequence: CDR1 KGHSH, CDR2 LQKENI. V was pared by 3 bases and J by 0 bases, with 12 bases between. CDR3 bases: TGTGCCAGCTCACCCTTTTGGCGGGTCTCCTACAATGAGCAGTTCTTC. Its translation is CASSPFWRVSYNEQFF.

The V and J genes are TRBV4-1 and TRBJ2-4; TRBD2 agrees at 12 bases. The CDR3 is 18 amino acids. Germline V lookup: CDR1 MGHRA, CDR2 YSYEKL. Trimming removed 1 base from V and 3 bases from J; junction bases left unmatched: 7. CDR3 nucleotides: TGCGCCAGCAGCCAAGGGCTAGCGGGAGGGCCAGGCAAAAACATTCAGTACTTC. This sequence encodes CASSQGLAGGPGKNIQYF.